The clone carrying this TCR beta chain occurred many times. The target antigen is unknown. TCRdb independently ran MiXCR on the 5' RACE reads; one entry per CDR3 protein. The sample carries 200,000 to 300,000 distinct CDR3 sequences, roughly 6.2% recorded once. The CDR3 has 16 residues. The germline V and J ends were trimmed by 5 bases and 4 bases, with 23 bases remaining between them. Germline V gene sequence: CDR1 DFQATT, CDR2 SNEGSKA (reference sequence). The data stem from a study of T cells after yellow fever vaccination. Study-wide results and limits: It was a small share of clonotypes that appeared in both CD4 and CD8 compartments. FACS-sorted repertoires could contain abundant clonotypes contaminating from the bulk population. Reappearance after the booster was observed for most primary-vaccination clones (roughly 97% CD4, about 90% CD8).

This chain links TRBV20-1 with TRBJ1-2; a possible D gene is TRBD1 (5 bases). Sequences were derived from CD4+ T cells sorted from PBMCs, sampled on the day of the yellow fever booster vaccination. The TCR originated in a man aged 30 to 39 who received the YFV17D yellow fever vaccine. The CDR3 sequence is CSAPAARVGTGYGYTF. The CDR3 nucleotides are TGCAGTGCTCCCGCCGCTCGGGTAGGGACGGGCTATGGCTACACCTTC.